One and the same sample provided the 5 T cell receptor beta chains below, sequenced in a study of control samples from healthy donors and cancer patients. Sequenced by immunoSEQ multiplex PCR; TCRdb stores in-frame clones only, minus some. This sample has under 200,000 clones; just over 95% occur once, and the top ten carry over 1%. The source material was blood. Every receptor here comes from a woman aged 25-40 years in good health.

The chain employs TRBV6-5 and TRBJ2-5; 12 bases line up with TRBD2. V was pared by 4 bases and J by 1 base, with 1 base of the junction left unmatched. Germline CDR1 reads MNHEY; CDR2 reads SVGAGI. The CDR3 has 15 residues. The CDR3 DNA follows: TGTGCCAGCAGTTCGACTAGCGGGAGCCAAGAGACCCAGTACTTC. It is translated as CASSSTSGSQETQYF.

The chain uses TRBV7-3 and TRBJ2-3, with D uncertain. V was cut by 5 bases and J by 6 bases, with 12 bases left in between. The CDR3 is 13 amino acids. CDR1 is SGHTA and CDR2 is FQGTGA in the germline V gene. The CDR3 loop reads CASSPTSRDTQYF. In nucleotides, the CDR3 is TGTGCCAGCAGCCCAACCTCCCGGGATACGCAGTATTTT.

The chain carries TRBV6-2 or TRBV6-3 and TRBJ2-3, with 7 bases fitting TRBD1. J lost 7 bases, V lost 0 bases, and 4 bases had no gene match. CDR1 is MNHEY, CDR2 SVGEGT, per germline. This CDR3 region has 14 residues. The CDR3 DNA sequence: TGTGCCAGCAGTTACTCCGACAGGGCAAATACGCAGTATTTT. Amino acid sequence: CASSYSDRANTQYF.

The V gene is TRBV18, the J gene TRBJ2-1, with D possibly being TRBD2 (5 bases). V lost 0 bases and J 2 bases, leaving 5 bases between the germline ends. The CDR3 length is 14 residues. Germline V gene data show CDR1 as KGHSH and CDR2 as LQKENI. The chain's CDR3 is CASSPPGAYNEQFF. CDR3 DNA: TGTGCCAGCTCACCACCGGGAGCCTACAATGAGCAGTTCTTC.

The chain's CDR3 is CATSDQTSGVTGELFF. The CDR3 DNA is TGTGCCACCAGTGACCAGACTAGCGGGGTCACCGGGGAGCTGTTTTTT. The rearrangement links TRBV24-1 to TRBJ2-2, with 11 positions matching TRBD2. The CDR3 length is 16 residues. CDR1 is KGHDR and CDR2 is SFDVKD in the germline V gene. The V segment lost 4 bases and the J segment 4 bases; nucleotides outside the gene matches: 4.